These 13 T cell receptor beta chains were sequenced from one sample in a study of CD8 T cells in ankylosing spondylitis. MiXCR, applied by TCRdb to the 5' RACE reads, yields one record per CDR3 protein. The repertoire consists of about 230,000 distinct CDR3 sequences, with over 7% occurring once and the leading ten covering 4.5% to 5%. The source material was blood, either unsorted or a sorted T cell fraction (not recorded which). These receptors were taken from a female donor with ankylosing spondylitis or in good health (not recorded which).

This clonotype was seen ten or more times. The chain recombines TRBV5-1 with TRBJ2-5; tentatively, D is TRBD1 (6 bases). V gave up 4 bases and J gave up 5 bases, with 18 bases separating them. The germline CDR1 and CDR2 sequences are SGHRS and YFSETQ. The CDR3 has 15 residues. CDR3 bases: TGCGCCAGCAGCCCCATCGAAGGGACACGGGAGACCCAGTACTTC. It encodes CASSPIEGTRETQYF.

This clonotype appeared many times. V gene TRBV19 combines with J gene TRBJ1-2; perhaps TRBD1 as D (5 bases). CDR1 LNHDA and CDR2 SQIVND come from the germline V gene (reference sequence). This CDR3 region has 13 residues. The ends were cut back, 10 bases at V and 5 bases at J, with 17 bases in the middle. CDR3 sequence: CATGSHGGYGYTF. CDR3 bases: TGTGCCACCGGTAGCCATGGGGGGTATGGCTACACCTTC. Filled out from reference TRBV19 and TRBJ1-2, the complete variable domain reads DGGITQSPKYLFRKEGQNVTLSCEQNLNHDAMYWYRQDPGQGLRLIYYSQIVNDFQKGDIAEGYSVSREKKESFPLTVTSAQKNPTAFYLCATGSHGGYGYTFGSGTRLTVV.

This clonotype has more than one count but fewer than ten. V and J are TRBV7-6 and TRBJ1-2, with 9 nucleotides matching TRBD1. Germline-derived CDR1 and CDR2 are SGHVS and FNYEAQ. This CDR3 is 15 amino acids long. The V and J ends lost 4 bases and 5 bases, in that order; junction bases with no gene match: 8. This CDR3 is CASSSLRTGEYGYTF. The CDR3, as DNA: TGTGCCAGCAGCTCTCTCCGGACAGGGGAGTATGGCTACACCTTC.

This clonotype was found many times. The chain is built from TRBV19 and TRBJ2-4, with 11 positions matching TRBD2. The CDR3 is 17 amino acids. Germline lookup yields CDR1 LNHDA and CDR2 SQIVND (reference sequence). V lost 5 bases and J lost 0; bases outside the gene matches: 6. CDR3 amino acids: CASSAWGLAVAKNIQYF. The CDR3 DNA is TGTGCCAGTAGTGCATGGGGACTAGCGGTAGCCAAAAACATTCAGTACTTC.

This clonotype was seen many times. The chain recombines TRBV6-2 or TRBV6-3 with TRBJ2-1; 7 bases are shared with TRBD2. The CDR3 is 16 amino acids. Germline V gene data show CDR1 as MNHEY and CDR2 as SVGEGT. With 2 bases clipped from V and 3 bases from J, the junction kept 7 bases outside the gene matches. CDR3 sequence: CASSYPERDIYNEQFF. In nucleotides, the CDR3 is TGTGCCAGCAGTTACCCCGAGCGGGATATCTACAATGAGCAGTTCTTC.

This clonotype was observed many times. The V and J genes are TRBV6-2 or TRBV6-3 and TRBJ1-1; D uncertain. In germline, CDR1 is MNHEY, CDR2 SVGEGT. The CDR3 extends over 14 amino acids. With 0 bases removed from V and 7 bases from J, the gap between germline ends came to 12 bases. In nucleotides, the CDR3 is TGTGCCAGCAGTTACTCGGCCCGGGCCCTTGAAGCTTTCTTT. Its translation is CASSYSARALEAFF.

Only one count was recorded for this clonotype. Given a much more abundant clone one base away, this may be a read error. The chain carries TRBV7-2 and TRBJ2-3; unclear D gene. Trimming removed 3 bases at V and 1 base at J, with 11 bases between. The CDR3 extends over 15 amino acids. From germline, CDR1 is SGHTA and CDR2 FQGNSA. CDR3 region: CASSFLTRGTDTQYF. The CDR3 nucleotides are TGTGCCAGCAGCTTCCTCACAAGGGGCACAGATACGCAGTATTTT. The full variable domain, completed using reference TRBV7-2 and TRBJ2-3, is GAGVSQSPSNKVTEKGKDVELRCDPISGHTALYWYRQSLGQGLEFLIYFQGNSAPDKSGLPSDRFSAERTGGSVSTLTIQRTQQEDSAVYLCASSFLTRGTDTQYFGPGTRLTVL.

There are many counts of this clonotype. The rearrangement uses TRBV5-5 and TRBJ2-1; maybe TRBD2 (6 bases). Deletions cut 2 bases from V and 6 bases from J, with 18 bases between. Germline-derived CDR1 and CDR2 are SGHKS and YYEKEE (reference sequence). The CDR3 totals 16 residues. The chain's CDR3 is CASSFPLREVGNEQFF. In DNA form, the CDR3 reads TGTGCCAGCAGCTTTCCCCTGAGGGAGGTAGGCAATGAGCAGTTCTTC. The complete variable domain, with remaining parts taken from reference TRBV5-5 and TRBJ2-1, reads DAGVTQSPTHLIKTRGQQVTLRCSPISGHKSVSWYQQVLGQGPQFIFQYYEKEERGRGNFPDRFSARQFPNYSSELNVNALLLGDSALYLCASSFPLREVGNEQFFGPGTRLTVL.

The V gene is TRBV15, the J gene TRBJ1-2; no firm D call. Germline values: CDR1 LNHNV, CDR2 YYDKDF (reference sequence). V dropped 1 base and J dropped 5 bases, with 17 bases sitting between them. This CDR3 is built from 16 residues. The CDR3 bases are TGTGCCACCAGCAGAGCTACTCCGGGTGGAGGTTATGGCTACACCTTC. It codes for CATSRATPGGGYGYTF.

The V gene is TRBV7-2, the J gene TRBJ2-7; tentatively, D is TRBD2 (5 bases). V shed 5 bases and J shed 3 bases, with 17 bases lying between them. The germline V gene encodes CDR1 SGHTA and CDR2 FQGNSA. CDR3 size: 15 residues. Here the CDR3 DNA reads TGTGCCAGCAGCCTAGAGGGTGGTGTACTCTACGAGCAGTACTTC. Translated, it gives CASSLEGGVLYEQYF.

This clonotype was found many times. This chain links TRBV10-3 with TRBJ1-1, with 7 bases lining up with TRBD1. The V gene end was trimmed by 0 bases and the J gene end by 0 bases; junction bases not matched to a gene: 25. CDR3 length equals 23 residues. Germline CDR1 and CDR2: ENHRY and SYGVKD. The CDR3 sequence is CAISESLAKTPQGRYIMNTEAFF. In DNA, the CDR3 is TGTGCCATCAGTGAGTCGTTAGCCAAGACCCCACAGGGGCGTTATATTATGAACACTGAAGCTTTCTTT.

This clonotype was recorded at least ten times. The chain couples TRBV27 to TRBJ2-1, with 11 positions matching TRBD1. The CDR3 sequence is 18 residues long. Germline CDR1 is MNHEY and CDR2 is SMNVEV (reference sequence). J was trimmed by 0 bases and V by 10 bases; bases with no gene match: 14. The CDR3 loop is CATGTGGIGGGSYNEQFF. CDR3 nucleotides: TGTGCCACCGGGACAGGGGGAATAGGGGGAGGCTCCTACAATGAGCAGTTCTTC.

In this sample, this clonotype turned up a few times. The chain uses TRBV7-6 and TRBJ1-1, with TRBD1 matching over 8 bases. Looked up from germline, CDR1 is SGHVS and CDR2 is FNYEAQ. This CDR3 is built from 14 residues. J gave up 4 bases and V 5 bases, and 6 bases lay outside the gene matches. The CDR3 reads CASSTGGSGTEAFF. The DNA for the CDR3 is TGTGCCAGCAGCACAGGGGGGTCGGGCACTGAAGCTTTCTTT.